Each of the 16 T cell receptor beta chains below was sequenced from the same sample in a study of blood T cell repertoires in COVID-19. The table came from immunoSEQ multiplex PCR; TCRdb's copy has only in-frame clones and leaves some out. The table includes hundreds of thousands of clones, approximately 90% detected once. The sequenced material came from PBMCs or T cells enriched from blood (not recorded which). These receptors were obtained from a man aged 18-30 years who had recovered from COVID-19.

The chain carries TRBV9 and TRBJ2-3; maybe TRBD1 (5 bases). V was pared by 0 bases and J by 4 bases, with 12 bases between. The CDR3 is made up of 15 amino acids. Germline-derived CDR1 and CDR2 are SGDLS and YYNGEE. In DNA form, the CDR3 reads TGTGCCAGCAGCGTAGGGGCCACAGGAGCAGATACGCAGTATTTT. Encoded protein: CASSVGATGADTQYF.

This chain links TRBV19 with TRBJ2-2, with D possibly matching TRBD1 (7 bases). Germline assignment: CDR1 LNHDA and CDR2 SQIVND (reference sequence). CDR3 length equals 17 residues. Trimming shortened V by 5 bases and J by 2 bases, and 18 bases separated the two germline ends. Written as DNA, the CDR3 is TGTGCCAGTAGTCTCCCAGGGGGACTCGGAAACACCGGGGAGCTGTTTTTT. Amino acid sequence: CASSLPGGLGNTGELFF.

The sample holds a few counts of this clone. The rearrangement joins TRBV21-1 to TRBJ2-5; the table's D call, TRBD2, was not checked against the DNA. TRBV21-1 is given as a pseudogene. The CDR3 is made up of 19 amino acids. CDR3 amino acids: CASSPTQNRDYRPARSQYF. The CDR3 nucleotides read TGTGCCAGCAGCCCCACTCAGAACCGGGACTATAGGCCCGCGCGGTCCCAGTACTTC.

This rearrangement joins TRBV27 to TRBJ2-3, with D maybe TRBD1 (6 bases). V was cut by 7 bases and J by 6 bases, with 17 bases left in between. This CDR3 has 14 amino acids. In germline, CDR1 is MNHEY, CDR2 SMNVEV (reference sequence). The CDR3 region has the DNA TGTGCCAGCACCACTAGGGGGAAGATTGATACGCAGTATTTT. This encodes CASTTRGKIDTQYF.

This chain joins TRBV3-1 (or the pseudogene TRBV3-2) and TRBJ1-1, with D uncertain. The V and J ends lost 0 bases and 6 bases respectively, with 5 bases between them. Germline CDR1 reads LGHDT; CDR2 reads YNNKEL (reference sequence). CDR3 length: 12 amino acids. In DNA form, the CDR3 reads TGTGCCAGCAGCCAAGAAACAGCTGAAGCTTTCTTT. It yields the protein CASSQETAEAFF.

CDR3 bases: TGTGCCAGCAGCACCCCCCAGGGGGCGGGGGTCACCTACAATGAGCAGTTCTTC. This gives the protein CASSTPQGAGVTYNEQFF. The chain links TRBV11-3 to TRBJ2-1, with a possible D match to TRBD1 (8 bases). The germline CDR1 and CDR2 sequences are SGHNT and YENEEA. With 5 bases removed from V and 2 bases from J, the gap between germline ends came to 22 bases. The CDR3 covers 18 residues.

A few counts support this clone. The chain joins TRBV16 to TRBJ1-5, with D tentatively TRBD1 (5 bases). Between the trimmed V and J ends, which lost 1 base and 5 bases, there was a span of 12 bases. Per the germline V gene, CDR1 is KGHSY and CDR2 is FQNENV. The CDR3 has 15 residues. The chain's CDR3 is CASSQFSLGDQPQHF. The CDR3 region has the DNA TGTGCCAGCAGCCAATTTTCCCTAGGGGATCAGCCCCAGCATTTT.

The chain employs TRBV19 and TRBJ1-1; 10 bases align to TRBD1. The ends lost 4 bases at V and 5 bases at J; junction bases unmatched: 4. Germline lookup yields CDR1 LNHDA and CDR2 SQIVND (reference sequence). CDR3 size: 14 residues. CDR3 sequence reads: CASSSPGQGTEAFF. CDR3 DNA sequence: TGTGCCAGTAGTAGTCCGGGACAGGGGACTGAAGCTTTCTTT.

DNA of the CDR3: TGTGCCAGCAGCTTAGGGGGGGCGCCGGGTAATTCACCCCTCCACTTT. It translates to CASSLGGAPGNSPLHF. The chain employs TRBV7-3 and TRBJ1-6, with D possibly TRBD1 on 6 matching bases. CDR1 is SGHTA and CDR2 is FQGTGA in the germline V gene. CDR3 size: 16 residues. V lost 2 bases and J lost 6, with 14 bases in between.

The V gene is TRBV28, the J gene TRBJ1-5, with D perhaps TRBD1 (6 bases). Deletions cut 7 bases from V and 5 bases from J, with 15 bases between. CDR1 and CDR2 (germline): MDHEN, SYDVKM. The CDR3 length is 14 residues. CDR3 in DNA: TGTGCCAGCATTCCGAGGACAGCCCATCAGCCCCAGCATTTT. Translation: CASIPRTAHQPQHF.

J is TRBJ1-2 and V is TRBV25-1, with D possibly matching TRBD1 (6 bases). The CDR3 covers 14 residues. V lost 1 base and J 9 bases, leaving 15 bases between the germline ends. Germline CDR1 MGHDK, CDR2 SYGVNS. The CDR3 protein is CASSEFSGGGSYTF. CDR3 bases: TGTGCCAGCAGTGAATTCTCGGGGGGCGGTAGCTACACCTTC.

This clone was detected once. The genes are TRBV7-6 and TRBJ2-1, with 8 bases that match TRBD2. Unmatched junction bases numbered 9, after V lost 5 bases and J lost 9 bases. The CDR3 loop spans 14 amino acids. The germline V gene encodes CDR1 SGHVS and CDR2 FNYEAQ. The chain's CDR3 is CASSPGGGGIEQFF. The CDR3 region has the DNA TGTGCCAGCAGCCCTGGGGGCGGGGGGATTGAGCAGTTCTTC. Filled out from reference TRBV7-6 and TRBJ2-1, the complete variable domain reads GAGVSQSPRYKVTKRGQDVALRCDPISGHVSLYWYRQALGQGPEFLTYFNYEAQQDKSGLPNDRFSAERPEGSISTLTIQRTEQRDSAMYRCASSPGGGGIEQFFGPGTRLTVL.

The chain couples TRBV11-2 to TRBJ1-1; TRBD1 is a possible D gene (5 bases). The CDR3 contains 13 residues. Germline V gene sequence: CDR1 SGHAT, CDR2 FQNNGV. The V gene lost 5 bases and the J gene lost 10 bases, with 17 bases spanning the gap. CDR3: CASSAQLGARAFF. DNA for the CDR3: TGTGCCAGCAGCGCCCAATTAGGGGCGAGAGCTTTCTTT.

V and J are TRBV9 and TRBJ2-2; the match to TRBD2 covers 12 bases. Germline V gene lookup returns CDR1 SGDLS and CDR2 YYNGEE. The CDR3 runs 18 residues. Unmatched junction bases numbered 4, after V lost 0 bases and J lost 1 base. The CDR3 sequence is CASSVVGLAGKNTGELFF. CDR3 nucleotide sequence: TGTGCCAGCAGCGTAGTTGGACTAGCGGGGAAGAACACCGGGGAGCTGTTTTTT.

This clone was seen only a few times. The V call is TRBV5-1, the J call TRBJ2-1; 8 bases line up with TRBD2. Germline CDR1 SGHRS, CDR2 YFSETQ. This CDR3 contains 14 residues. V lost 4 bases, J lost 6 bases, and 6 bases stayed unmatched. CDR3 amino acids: CASSSPGGGNEQFF. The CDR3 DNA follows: TGCGCCAGCAGCAGCCCGGGGGGGGGCAATGAGCAGTTCTTC.

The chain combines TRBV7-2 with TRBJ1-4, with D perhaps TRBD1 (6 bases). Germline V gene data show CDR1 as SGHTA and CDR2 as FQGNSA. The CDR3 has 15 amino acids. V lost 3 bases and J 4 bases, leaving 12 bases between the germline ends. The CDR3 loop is CASSFQGGGNEKLFF. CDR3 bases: TGTGCCAGCAGCTTCCAGGGAGGGGGTAATGAAAAACTGTTTTTT.